Sequencing of this TCR beta chain was carried out in a study of blood T cells in healthy people across ages. Germline CDR1 reads LGHDT; CDR2 reads YNNKEL (reference sequence). The CDR3 has 18 residues. The V and J ends lost 2 bases and 6 bases, in that order; junction bases with no gene match: 15. Combining a sample-barcoded 5' primer with a J-beta primer mix, a second PCR ran for roughly 6 to 11 cycles. Each CDR3 protein gets one entry after TCRdb re-called the 5' RACE reads with MiXCR. The sample lists some 890,000 distinct CDR3 sequences, 25% to 30% occurring once. These same data were also listed under a study on T cells of mothers and their children.

The clonotype was recovered from a woman aged 40 to 49 in good health. The sequencing sample was made of blood. The rearrangement uses TRBV3-1 and TRBJ1-1, with 10 bases identical to TRBD1. The CDR3 sequence is CASSQWARDRGRGAEAFF. CDR3 in DNA: TGTGCCAGCAGCCAATGGGCCAGGGACAGGGGTCGGGGCGCTGAAGCTTTCTTT.